The T cell receptor beta chain described here comes from a study of beta chain features in type 1 diabetes. Study-level points and caveats: TCRB CDR3s from Type 1 diabetes patients were moderately but significantly shorter in all four CD4+ subsets.

The V and J ends lost 4 bases and 2 bases respectively, with 16 bases between them. CDR3 length: 16 amino acids. This clone was detected many times. Its cognate antigen is unknown. The isolated RNA, all of it, was reverse transcribed, so expressed TCRB transcripts were what got sequenced. TCRdb keeps only in-frame clones here, not all; method: immunoSEQ multiplex PCR. In the table there are about 140,000 clones, roughly 10% of which are singletons. The specimen sequenced was central memory CD4+ T cells from blood. This sequence originates from a woman between 40 and 55 years old in good health. The chain employs TRBV23-1 and TRBJ2-3; weak D call: TRBD1 (8 bases). TRBV23-1 is labeled an ORF, and its function is uncertain. CDR3 DNA: TGCGCCAGCAGTCGCCCGGACAGGGACTACACAGATACGCAGTATTTT. It encodes CASSRPDRDYTDTQYF.